Listed below are T cell receptor beta chains from one sample, sequenced in a study of human T cells and chemical hapten exposure. MiXCR, applied by TCRdb to the RACE reads, yields one record per CDR3 protein. Of roughly 380,000 distinct CDR3 sequences in the sample, roughly 5.3% were seen once. The source was whole blood, collected in connection with sensitization to the hapten diphenylcyclopropenone (DPC). These receptors originate from a woman aged 45-59 years with alopecia areata. Some clones in this sample may be carry-over from other donors' samples. Both conserved end residues are part of each CDR3. The D gene is left open where the match is weak. Some rows mark clone size as missing; the rest say once, few, many or name a class of expanded clone.

>TRBV28|NA|many|TRBJ2-7
CASSPPASAVYEQYF
TGTGCCAGCAGCCCCCCCGCGAGCGCTGTCTACGAGCAGTACTTC
>TRBV5-1|TRBD1|NA|TRBJ1-1
CASRIGQGADTEAFF
TGCGCCAGCAGAATTGGACAGGGGGCGGACACTGAAGCTTTCTTT
>TRBV7-3|NA|NA|TRBJ1-1
CASSSPGAEAFF
TGTGCCAGCAGCTCCCCCGGGGCTGAAGCTTTCTTT
>TRBV2|NA|many|TRBJ2-4
CASIDVALLQNIQYF
TGTGCCAGCATAGACGTGGCACTCCTTCAAAACATTCAGTACTTC
>TRBV7-2|TRBD2|many|TRBJ2-5
CASSLGASGGETQYF
TGTGCCAGCAGCTTAGGGGCTAGCGGGGGAGAGACCCAGTACTTC
>TRBV6-5|NA|many|TRBJ1-5
CASSYSRGVNQPQHF
TGTGCCAGCAGTTACTCGAGAGGGGTGAATCAGCCCCAGCATTTT
>TRBV5-6|TRBD1|NA|TRBJ2-7
CASHPGTASYEQYF
TGTGCCAGTCATCCCGGGACAGCATCCTACGAGCAGTACTTC
>TRBV6-5|NA|many|TRBJ2-4
CASRPKSLAKNIQYF
TGTGCCAGCAGACCCAAGTCCTTAGCCAAAAACATTCAGTACTTC
>TRBV7-6|NA|many|TRBJ1-1
CASSRGFEAFF
TGTGCCAGCAGCAGAGGGTTTGAAGCTTTCTTT
>TRBV10-3|NA|few|TRBJ2-7
CAISHDYEQYF
TGTGCCATCAGTCATGACTACGAGCAGTACTTC
>TRBV13|NA|NA|TRBJ2-2
CASSSGTGPNTGELFF
TGTGCCAGCAGCTCTGGGACTGGCCCGAACACCGGGGAGCTGTTTTTT
>TRBV29-1|TRBD2|many|TRBJ2-3
CSVEDPASGRIDTQYF
TGCAGCGTTGAAGATCCCGCTAGCGGGAGAATAGATACGCAGTATTTT
>TRBV7-2|NA|NA|TRBJ2-3
CASSFGPDTQYF
TGTGCCAGCAGCTTCGGGCCAGATACGCAGTATTTT
>TRBV6-2/TRBV6-3|TRBD1|NA|TRBJ1-1
CASSQIPGTGGTEASF
TGTGCCAGCAGTCAGATTCCCGGGACAGGGGGCACTGAAGCTTCCTTT
>TRBV18|NA|NA|TRBJ1-5
CASSPPGGPNQPQHF
TGTGCCAGCTCACCACCAGGAGGGCCCAATCAGCCCCAGCATTTT
>TRBV28|NA|few|TRBJ1-6
CASSLSVGGSPLHF
TGTGCCAGCAGTTTATCGGTCGGTGGTTCACCCCTCCACTTT
>TRBV6-5|NA|NA|TRBJ2-2
CASRLKANTGELFF
TGTGCCAGCAGACTAAAGGCGAACACCGGGGAGCTGTTTTTT
>TRBV12-3/TRBV12-4|TRBD2|many|TRBJ2-1
CASSGSGRPWDEQFF
TGTGCCAGCAGCGGAAGCGGGAGGCCCTGGGATGAGCAGTTCTTC
>TRBV29-1|TRBD2|many|TRBJ2-7
CSVEDPSGRSYEQYF
TGCAGCGTTGAAGATCCTAGCGGGAGGTCCTACGAGCAGTACTTC
>TRBV5-5|NA|few|TRBJ1-5
CASSLDHSNQPQHF
TGTGCCAGCAGCTTGGATCATAGCAATCAGCCCCAGCATTTT
>TRBV20-1|NA|many|TRBJ1-6
CSARLGTVISYNSPLHF
TGCAGTGCTAGATTAGGGACTGTTATCTCCTATAATTCACCCCTCCACTTT
>TRBV6-2/TRBV6-3|NA|few|TRBJ2-1
CASRKGNEQFF
TGTGCCAGCCGCAAGGGGAATGAGCAGTTCTTC
>TRBV20-1|NA|few|TRBJ1-1
CSARDSPGTEAFF
TGCAGTGCTAGAGATTCGCCTGGGACTGAAGCTTTCTTT
>TRBV5-1|TRBD1|NA|TRBJ1-2
CASSLSYTLTGGANNYGYTF
TGCGCCAGCAGCTTAAGCTACACCCTCACAGGGGGCGCAAATAACTATGGCTACACCTTC